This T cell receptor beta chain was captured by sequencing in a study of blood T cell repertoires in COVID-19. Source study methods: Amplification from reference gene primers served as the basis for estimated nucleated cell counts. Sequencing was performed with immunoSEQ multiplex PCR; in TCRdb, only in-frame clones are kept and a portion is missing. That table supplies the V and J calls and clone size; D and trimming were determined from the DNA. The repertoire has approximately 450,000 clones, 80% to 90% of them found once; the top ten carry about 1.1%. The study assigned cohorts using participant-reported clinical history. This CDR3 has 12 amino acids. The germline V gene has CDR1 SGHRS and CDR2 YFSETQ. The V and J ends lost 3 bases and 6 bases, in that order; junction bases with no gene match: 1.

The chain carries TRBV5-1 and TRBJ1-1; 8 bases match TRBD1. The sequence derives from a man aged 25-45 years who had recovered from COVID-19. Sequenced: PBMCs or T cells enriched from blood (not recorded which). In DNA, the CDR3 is TGCGCCAGCAGCTGGACAGGGCCTGAAGCTTTCTTT. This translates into CASSWTGPEAFF.